Listed here is a single TCR beta chain. Its antigen is unidentified. This sample is drawn from a study of T cells expressing NK-cell markers. Overall study: Repertoire data for TCR beta were derived from sorted T cells (CD3+CD56+NKG2C+, CD3+CD56+NKG2C- and CD3+CD56-NKG2C+). HCMV seropositivity characterized seven of the eight sequenced donors, and seronegativity one. Study-wide findings and caveats: NKG2C+ dominant clonotype frequencies in six donors were roughly 1.0-7.5% of CD8+ T cells.

This CDR3 is 17 amino acids long. Germline CDR1 reads KGHSY; CDR2 reads FQNENV. cDNA encoding TCR beta was synthesized via 5'RACE template switching incorporating UMIs. TCRdb reprocessed the 5' RACE reads and reports one entry per CDR3 protein, with no DNA. The table lists 300,000 to 500,000 distinct CDR3 sequences. This clonotype originated in a woman in her forties or fifties in good health. The chain couples TRBV16 to TRBJ2-1; the D call from TCRdb, TRBD1, cannot be confirmed without DNA. Sequencing used blood T cells: a sorted CD56 or NKG2C T cell subset, CD4+ or CD8+ T cells, or bulk PBMC T cells (not recorded which). The CDR3 here is CASSPRQGQLIYNEQFF.